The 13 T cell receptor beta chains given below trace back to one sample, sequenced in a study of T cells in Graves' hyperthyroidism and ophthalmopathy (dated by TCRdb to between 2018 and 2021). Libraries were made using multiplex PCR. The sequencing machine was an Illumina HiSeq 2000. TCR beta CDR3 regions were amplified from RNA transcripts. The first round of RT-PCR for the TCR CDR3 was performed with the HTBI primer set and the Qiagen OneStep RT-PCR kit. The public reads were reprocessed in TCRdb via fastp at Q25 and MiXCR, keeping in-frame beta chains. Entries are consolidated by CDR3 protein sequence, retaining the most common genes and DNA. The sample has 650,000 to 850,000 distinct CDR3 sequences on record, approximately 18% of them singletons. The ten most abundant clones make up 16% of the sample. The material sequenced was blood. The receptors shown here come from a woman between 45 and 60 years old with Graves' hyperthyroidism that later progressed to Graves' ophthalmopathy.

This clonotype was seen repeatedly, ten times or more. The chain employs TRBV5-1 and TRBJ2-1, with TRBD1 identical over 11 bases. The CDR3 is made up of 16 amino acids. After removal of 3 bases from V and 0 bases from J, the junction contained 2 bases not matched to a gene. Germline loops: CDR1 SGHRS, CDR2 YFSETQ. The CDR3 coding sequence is TGCGCCAGCAGCTGGGGACAGGGGGGCTCCTACAATGAGCAGTTCTTC. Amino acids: CASSWGQGGSYNEQFF.

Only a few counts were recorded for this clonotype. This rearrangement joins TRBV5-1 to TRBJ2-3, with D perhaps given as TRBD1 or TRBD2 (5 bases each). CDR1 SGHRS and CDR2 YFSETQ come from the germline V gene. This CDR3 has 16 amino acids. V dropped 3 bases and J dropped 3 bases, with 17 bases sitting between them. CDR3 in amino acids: CASSSAGASITDTQYF. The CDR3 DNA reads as TGCGCCAGCAGCTCCGCCGGGGCTAGTATAACAGATACGCAGTATTTT.

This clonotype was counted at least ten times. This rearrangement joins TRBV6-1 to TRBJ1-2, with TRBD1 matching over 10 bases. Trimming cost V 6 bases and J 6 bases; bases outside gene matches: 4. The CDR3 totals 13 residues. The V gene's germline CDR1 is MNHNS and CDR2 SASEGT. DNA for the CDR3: TGTGCCAGCAGGGTAGGGACAGGGGATGGCTACACCTTC. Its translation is CASRVGTGDGYTF.

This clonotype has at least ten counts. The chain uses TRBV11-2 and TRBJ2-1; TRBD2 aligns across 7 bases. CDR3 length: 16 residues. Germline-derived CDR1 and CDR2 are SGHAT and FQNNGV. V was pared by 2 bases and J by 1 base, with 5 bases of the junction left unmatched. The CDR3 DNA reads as TGTGCCAGCAGCTTACACGAGCGGGGTTCCTACAATGAGCAGTTCTTC. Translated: CASSLHERGSYNEQFF.

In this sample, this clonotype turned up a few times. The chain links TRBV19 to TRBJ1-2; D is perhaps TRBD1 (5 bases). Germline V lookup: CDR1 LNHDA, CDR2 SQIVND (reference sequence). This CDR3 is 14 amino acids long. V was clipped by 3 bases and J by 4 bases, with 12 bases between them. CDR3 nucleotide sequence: TGTGCCAGTAGTATTGTAGGGGACGCCTATGGCTACACCTTC. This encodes CASSIVGDAYGYTF.

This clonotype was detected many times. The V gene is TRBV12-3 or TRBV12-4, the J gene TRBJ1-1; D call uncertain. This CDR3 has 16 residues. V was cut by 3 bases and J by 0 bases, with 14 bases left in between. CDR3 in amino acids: CASSFGGGSMNTEAFF. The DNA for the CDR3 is TGTGCCAGCAGTTTTGGCGGAGGGTCGATGAACACTGAAGCTTTCTTT.

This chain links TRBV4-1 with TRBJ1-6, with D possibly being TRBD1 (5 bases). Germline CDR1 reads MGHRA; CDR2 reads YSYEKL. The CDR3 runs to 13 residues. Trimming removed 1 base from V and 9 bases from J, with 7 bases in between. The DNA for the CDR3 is TGCGCCAGCAGCCAAGTCAGGGTTTCACCCCTCCACTTT. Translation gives CASSQVRVSPLHF.

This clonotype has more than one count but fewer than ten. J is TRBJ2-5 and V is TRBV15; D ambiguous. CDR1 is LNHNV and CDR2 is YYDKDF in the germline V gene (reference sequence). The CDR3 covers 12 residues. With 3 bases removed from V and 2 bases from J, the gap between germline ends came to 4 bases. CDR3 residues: CATSRRQETQYF. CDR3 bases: TGTGCCACCAGCAGGCGACAAGAGACCCAGTACTTC.

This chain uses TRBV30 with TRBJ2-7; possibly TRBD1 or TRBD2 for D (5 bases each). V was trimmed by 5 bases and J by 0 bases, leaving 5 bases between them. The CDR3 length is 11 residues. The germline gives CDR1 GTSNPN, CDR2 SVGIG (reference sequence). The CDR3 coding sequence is TGTGCCTGGGGGGGCTCCTACGAGCAGTACTTC. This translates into CAWGGSYEQYF.

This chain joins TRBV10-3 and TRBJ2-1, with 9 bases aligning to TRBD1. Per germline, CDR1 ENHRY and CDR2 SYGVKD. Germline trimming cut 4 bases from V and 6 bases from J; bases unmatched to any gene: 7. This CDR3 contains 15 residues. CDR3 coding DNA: TGTGCCATCAGTGGGGACAGGGCTTACTCCAATGAGCAGTTCTTC. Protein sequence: CAISGDRAYSNEQFF.

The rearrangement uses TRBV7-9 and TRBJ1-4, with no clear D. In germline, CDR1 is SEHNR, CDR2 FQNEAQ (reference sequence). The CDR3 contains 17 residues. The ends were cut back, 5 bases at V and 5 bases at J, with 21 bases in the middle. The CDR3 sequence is CASSHKRGPGGNEKLFF. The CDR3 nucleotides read TGTGCCAGCAGCCACAAACGGGGTCCCGGAGGGAATGAAAAACTGTTTTTT.

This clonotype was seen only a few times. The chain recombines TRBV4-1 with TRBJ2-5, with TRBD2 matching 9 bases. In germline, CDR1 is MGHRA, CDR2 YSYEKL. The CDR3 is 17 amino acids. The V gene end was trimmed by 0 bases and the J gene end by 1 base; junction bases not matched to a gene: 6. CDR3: CASSQDASGIIQETQYF. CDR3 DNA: TGCGCCAGCAGCCAAGACGCTAGCGGGATCATCCAAGAGACCCAGTACTTC.

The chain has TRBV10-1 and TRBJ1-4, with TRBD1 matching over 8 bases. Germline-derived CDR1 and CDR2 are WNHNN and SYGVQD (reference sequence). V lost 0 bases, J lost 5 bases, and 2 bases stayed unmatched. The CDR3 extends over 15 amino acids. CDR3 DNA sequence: TGCGCCAGCAGTGAGTCGACAGGGGCGAATGAAAAACTGTTTTTT. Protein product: CASSESTGANEKLFF.